One and the same sample provided the 10 T cell receptor beta chains below, sequenced in a study of T cell responses to AZD1222 COVID-19 vaccine. Sequenced by immunoSEQ multiplex PCR; TCRdb stores in-frame clones only, minus some. This table holds about 120,000 clones, roughly nine tenths found once. Specimen: peripheral blood, collected on day 0 of AZD1222 vaccination. These receptors all stem from an adult in good health.

This clone showed up just once. The chain joins TRBV12-3 or TRBV12-4 to TRBJ1-6; D unclear. The CDR3 runs to 13 residues. The V gene lost 5 bases and the J gene lost 6 bases, with 8 bases spanning the gap. The CDR3 DNA follows: TGTGCCAGCAGTCGGGAGGTTAATTCACCCCTCCACTTT. It codes for CASSREVNSPLHF.

This rearrangement joins TRBV30 to TRBJ1-2, with D possibly being TRBD1 (5 bases). Germline assignment: CDR1 GTSNPN and CDR2 SVGIG (reference sequence). With 4 bases removed from V and 8 bases from J, the gap between germline ends came to 23 bases. There are 15 residues in the CDR3. DNA of the CDR3: TGTGCCTGGACCGAAGTTAAAGGTGGGGCGACGGGCTACACCTTC. It is translated as CAWTEVKGGATGYTF.

The rearrangement uses TRBV18 and TRBJ1-2, with 10 bases fitting TRBD1. The germline gives CDR1 KGHSH, CDR2 LQKENI. J was trimmed by 3 bases and V by 4 bases; bases with no gene match: 8. This CDR3 comprises 16 residues. The CDR3 DNA reads TGTGCCAGCTCACGTCCTCAAGGGACAGGGGACTATGGCTACACCTTC. Translating gives CASSRPQGTGDYGYTF.

The gene calls are TRBV19 and TRBJ2-1, with D perhaps matching TRBD2 (5 bases). Germline CDR1 is LNHDA and CDR2 is SQIVND (reference sequence). The CDR3 extends over 14 amino acids. Trimming pared 11 bases from V and 0 bases from J, leaving 14 bases between. CDR3 in DNA: TGTGCCGCGCAAAAGGAGGCCTCCTACAATGAGCAGTTCTTC. Translation: CAAQKEASYNEQFF.

The rearrangement joins TRBV9 to TRBJ2-2; 7 nucleotides line up with TRBD1. Looked up from germline, CDR1 is SGDLS and CDR2 is YYNGEE. J lost 0 bases, V lost 6 bases, and 14 bases had no gene match. The CDR3 has 18 amino acids. CDR3: CASTWTGPSVSNTGELFF. CDR3 DNA: TGTGCCAGCACCTGGACAGGACCATCAGTCTCGAACACCGGGGAGCTGTTTTTT.

V and J are TRBV19 and TRBJ2-1; 7 bases agree with TRBD1. Germline CDR1 reads LNHDA; CDR2 reads SQIVND (reference sequence). There are 16 residues in the CDR3. V trimming: 5 bases; J trimming: 0 bases; junction bases outside the gene matches: 7. CDR3 amino acids: CASSPEGGISYNEQFF. DNA of the CDR3: TGTGCCAGTAGTCCGGAAGGGGGCATCTCCTACAATGAGCAGTTCTTC.

The sample holds a few counts of this clone. The V and J genes are TRBV15 and TRBJ1-5; D uncertain. The germline V gene has CDR1 LNHNV and CDR2 YYDKDF (reference sequence). This CDR3 is 14 amino acids long. V lost 3 bases, J lost 3 bases, and 9 bases lay in between. This chain's CDR3 is CATSRGWDNQPQHF. The CDR3 nucleotides read TGTGCCACCAGCAGGGGGTGGGACAATCAGCCCCAGCATTTT.

The chain employs TRBV2 and TRBJ1-4; possible D gene TRBD1, 6 bases. Germline V gene data show CDR1 as SNHLY and CDR2 as FYNNEI. The CDR3 contains 12 residues. The ends were cut back, 3 bases at V and 8 bases at J, with 7 bases in the middle. CDR3 bases: TGTGCCAGCAGTGAGAGGGGGGAAAAACTGTTTTTT. Its translation: CASSERGEKLFF.

This clone has more than one count but fewer than ten. The V call is TRBV2, the J call TRBJ1-5; perhaps TRBD1 as D (5 bases). V was pared by 4 bases and J by 0 bases, with 10 bases between. The CDR3 loop spans 15 amino acids. Germline CDR1 is SNHLY and CDR2 is FYNNEI. The CDR3 sequence: CASSGQMYSNQPQHF. CDR3 nucleotides: TGTGCCAGCAGTGGACAGATGTATAGCAATCAGCCCCAGCATTTT.

The V call is TRBV6-2 or TRBV6-3, the J call TRBJ1-2; D is uncertain. Trimming removed 2 bases at V and 8 bases at J, with 15 bases between. This CDR3 is built from 14 residues. Germline V gives CDR1 MNHEY, CDR2 SVGEGT. The CDR3 here is CASSYAGSLGGYTF. The CDR3 coding sequence is TGTGCCAGCAGTTACGCTGGCAGCCTAGGAGGCTACACCTTC.